The source of this T cell receptor beta chain is a study of blood T cell repertoires in COVID-19. On the study more broadly: Some COVID-19 samples were acute and others convalescent; all came from the United States, Italy and Spain. PBMCs, B-cell-depleted T cells, or T cells provided the cDNA or gDNA that made up the material.

Germline V gene data show CDR1 as SGHAT and CDR2 as FQNNGV. The CDR3 has 14 residues. V lost 5 bases to trimming and J lost 6 bases, with 16 bases between them. In the original workflow: Using reference gene primer amplification, nucleated cell counts were estimated. Clones were read by immunoSEQ multiplex PCR, and TCRdb kept only the in-frame ones, dropping some. The V and J calls and clone size come from that table; D and trimming were worked out from the DNA. The table has some 200,000 clones, roughly three quarters seen once. The specimen was peripheral blood. The chain links TRBV11-2 to TRBJ1-2; D possibly corresponds to TRBD1 (6 bases). The sequence was obtained from a woman aged 50 to 60 with active or convalescent COVID-19. The CDR3, as DNA: TGTGCCAGCAGCCCAGGGGCCGGGGACCATGGCTACACCTTC. As protein: CASSPGAGDHGYTF. The full variable domain, rest sourced from reference TRBV11-2 and TRBJ1-2, is EAGVAQSPRYKIIEKRQSVAFWCNPISGHATLYWYQQILGQGPKLLIQFQNNGVVDDSQLPKDRFSAERLKGVDSTLKIQPAKLEDSAVYLCASSPGAGDHGYTFGSGTRLTVV.